This T cell receptor (beta chain) was documented in a study of regulatory T cells in long-lasting Graves disease. On the study more broadly: Over 5 years on antithyroid drugs plus positive TSH receptor antibodies marked Graves' disease as persistent.

Libraries of TCR beta came from iRepertoire HTBI primers plus Arm-PCR of CDR3 regions. Each CDR3 protein is one row after TCRdb ran MiXCR on the multiplex PCR reads. The profile shows a few hundred thousand distinct CDR3 sequences, roughly a fifth of them singletons. Time point given: persistent/refractory GD, antithyroid drugs over 5 years with positive TRAb. Construction of the TCR library relied on RNA isolated from PBMCs. EDTA tubes received approximately 10 milliliters of collected peripheral blood. The ends were cut back, 4 bases at V and 6 bases at J, with 11 bases in the middle. The CDR3 length is 14 residues. Germline CDR1 is KGHDR and CDR2 is SFDVKD. This clonotype was detected ten times or more.

Sequencing was performed on peripheral blood mononuclear cells (PBMCs), taken when the disease was refractory, from a patient treated with antithyroid drugs. The chain carries TRBV24-1 and TRBJ2-2; D remains unclear. The receptor comes from a female donor with Graves disease. The CDR3 DNA is TGTGCCACCAGTGACCCCCTAGTGGCCGGGGAGCTGTTTTTT. Amino acids: CATSDPLVAGELFF.